This TCR beta chain originates from a study of identifying expanded T cells in peripheral blood. Overall study findings and caveats: Differentially abundant clones: around 1.2 between replicates, 16.4 at roughly 2 weeks, 19 at four.

This clone has just a few counts. The antigen remains undetermined. Libraries were prepared by immunoSEQ multiplex PCR; TCRdb keeps only in-frame clonotypes and omits some of them. The table has 80,000 to 90,000 clones, roughly 90% seen once. The receptor comes from a person between 18 and 75 years old in good health. The sequenced sample was blood.

CDR3 coding DNA: TGTGCCACCAGCAGAGATCACGGGTACGAGCAGTACTTC. Translating it yields CATSRDHGYEQYF. The J gene is TRBJ2-7, the V gene TRBV15; D uncertain. V was shortened by 0 bases and J by 4 bases, with 7 bases between the two germline ends. The CDR3 runs to 13 residues. Germline assignment: CDR1 LNHNV and CDR2 YYDKDF (reference sequence).